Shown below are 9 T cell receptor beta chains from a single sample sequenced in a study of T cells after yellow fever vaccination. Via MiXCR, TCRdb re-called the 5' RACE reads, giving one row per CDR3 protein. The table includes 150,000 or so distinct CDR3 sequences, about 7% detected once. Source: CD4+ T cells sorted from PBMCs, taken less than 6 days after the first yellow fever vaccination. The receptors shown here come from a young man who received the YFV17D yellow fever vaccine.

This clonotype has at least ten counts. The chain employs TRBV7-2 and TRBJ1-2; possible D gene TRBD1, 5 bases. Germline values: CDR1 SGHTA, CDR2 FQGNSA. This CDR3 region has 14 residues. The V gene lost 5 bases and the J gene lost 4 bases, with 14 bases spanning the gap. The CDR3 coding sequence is TGTGCCAGCAGCCCAGCCAGGGCCATCTATGGCTACACCTTC. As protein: CASSPARAIYGYTF.

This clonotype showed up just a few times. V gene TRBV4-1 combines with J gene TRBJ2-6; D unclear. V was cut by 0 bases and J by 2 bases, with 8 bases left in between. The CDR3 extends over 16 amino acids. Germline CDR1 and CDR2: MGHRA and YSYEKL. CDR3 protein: CASSQDRGAGANVLTF. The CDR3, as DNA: TGCGCCAGCAGCCAAGACCGAGGCGCTGGGGCCAACGTCCTGACTTTC.

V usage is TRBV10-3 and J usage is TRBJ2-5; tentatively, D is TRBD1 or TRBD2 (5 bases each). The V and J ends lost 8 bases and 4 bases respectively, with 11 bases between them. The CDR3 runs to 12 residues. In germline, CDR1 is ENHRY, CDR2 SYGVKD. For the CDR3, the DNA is TGTGCCATCGGGGGACCGTCAGAGACCCAGTACTTC. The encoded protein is CAIGGPSETQYF.

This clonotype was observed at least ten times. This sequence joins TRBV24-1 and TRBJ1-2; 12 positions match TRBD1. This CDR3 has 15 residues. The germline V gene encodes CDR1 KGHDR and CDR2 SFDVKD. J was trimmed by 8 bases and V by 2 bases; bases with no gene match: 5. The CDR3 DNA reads TGTGCCACCAGTGATTCGGGACAGGGGGCGAGAGGCTACACCTTC. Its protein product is CATSDSGQGARGYTF.

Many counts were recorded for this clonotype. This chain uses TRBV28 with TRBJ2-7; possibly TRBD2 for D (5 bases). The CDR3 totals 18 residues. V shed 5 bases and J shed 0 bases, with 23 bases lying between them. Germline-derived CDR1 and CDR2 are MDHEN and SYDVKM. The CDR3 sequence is CASSPRSGWLEGSYEQYV. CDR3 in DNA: TGTGCCAGCAGTCCCCGAAGTGGATGGCTAGAGGGCTCCTACGAGCAGTACGTC.

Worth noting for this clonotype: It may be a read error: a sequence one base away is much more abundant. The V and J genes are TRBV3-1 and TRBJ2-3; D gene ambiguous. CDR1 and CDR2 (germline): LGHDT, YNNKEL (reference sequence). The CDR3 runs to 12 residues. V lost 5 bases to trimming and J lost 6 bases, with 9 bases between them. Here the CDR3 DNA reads TGTGCCAGCAGCTCTCGTTGGGATACGCAGTATTTT. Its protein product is CASSSRWDTQYF.

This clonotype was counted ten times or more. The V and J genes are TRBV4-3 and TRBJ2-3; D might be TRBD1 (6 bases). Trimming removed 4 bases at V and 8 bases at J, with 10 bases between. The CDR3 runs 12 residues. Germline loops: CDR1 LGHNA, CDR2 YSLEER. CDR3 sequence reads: CASSRIQGTQYF. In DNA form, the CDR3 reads TGCGCCAGCAGCCGAATACAGGGTACGCAGTATTTT.

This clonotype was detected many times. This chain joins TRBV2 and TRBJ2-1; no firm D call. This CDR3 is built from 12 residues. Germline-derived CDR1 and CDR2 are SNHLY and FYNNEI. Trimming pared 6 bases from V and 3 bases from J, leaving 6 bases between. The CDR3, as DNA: TGTGCCAGCAGAGGGATCTACAATGAGCAGTTCTTC. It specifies CASRGIYNEQFF.

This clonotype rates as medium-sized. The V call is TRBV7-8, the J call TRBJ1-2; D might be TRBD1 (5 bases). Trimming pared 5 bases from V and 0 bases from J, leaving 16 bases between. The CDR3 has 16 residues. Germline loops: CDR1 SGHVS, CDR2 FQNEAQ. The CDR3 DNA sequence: TGTGCCAGCAGCCTCGGACAAGCCTGGGCTAACTATGGCTACACCTTC. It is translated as CASSLGQAWANYGYTF.